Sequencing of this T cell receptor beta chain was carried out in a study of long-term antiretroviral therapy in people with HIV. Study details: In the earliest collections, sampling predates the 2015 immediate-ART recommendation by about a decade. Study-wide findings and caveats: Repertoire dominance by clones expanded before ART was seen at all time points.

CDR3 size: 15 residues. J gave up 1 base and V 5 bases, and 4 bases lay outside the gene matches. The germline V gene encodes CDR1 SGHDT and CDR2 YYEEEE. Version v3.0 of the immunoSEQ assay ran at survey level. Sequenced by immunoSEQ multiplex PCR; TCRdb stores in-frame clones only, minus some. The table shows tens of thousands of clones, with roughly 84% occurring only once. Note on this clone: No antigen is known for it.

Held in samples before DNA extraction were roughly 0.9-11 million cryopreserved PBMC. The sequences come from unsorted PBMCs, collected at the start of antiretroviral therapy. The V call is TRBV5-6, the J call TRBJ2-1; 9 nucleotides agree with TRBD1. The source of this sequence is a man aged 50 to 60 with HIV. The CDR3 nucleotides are TGTGCCAGCAGGTCCGGGACAGGGTCCTACAATGAGCAGTTCTTC. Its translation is CASRSGTGSYNEQFF.